This TCR beta chain was obtained from a study of blood T cell repertoires in COVID-19. Study at large: Spain, Italy and the United States supplied samples that represented acute and convalescent COVID-19. In each case, the material was cDNA or gDNA derived from T cells, B-cell-depleted T cells, or PBMCs.

Clones were read by immunoSEQ multiplex PCR, and TCRdb kept only the in-frame ones, dropping some. Of approximately 380,000 clones in the sample, 75% to 90% are singletons; the top ten hold approximately 3.6%. This receptor was obtained from a woman aged 18-29 years with acute or convalescent COVID-19. The sequencing sample was made of peripheral blood.

The CDR3 region is CATSRGGNTGELFF. The CDR3 DNA reads TGTGCCACCAGCAGAGGCGGGAACACCGGGGAGCTGTTTTTT. The gene calls are TRBV15 and TRBJ2-2; D gene uncertain. With 1 base removed from V and 1 base from J, the gap between germline ends came to 4 bases. The CDR3 runs 14 residues. Germline values: CDR1 LNHNV, CDR2 YYDKDF (reference sequence).